Each of the 23 T cell receptor beta chains below was sequenced from the same sample in a study of cytomegalovirus exposure and HLA in healthy donors (TCRdb year 2017). Libraries were made using the immunoSEQ multiplex PCR assay. The multiplex PCR relied on a mix of 60 forward primers for TCR Vbeta segments and 13 reverse primers for TCR Jbeta segments. As stored in TCRdb, this immuneACCESS dataset retains in-frame rearrangements with V and J assigned. A fraction of the clones does not appear; measured against another copy, unresolved V genes explain less than half of the discrepancy, and the remainder lacks a known reason. Within this sample are 90,000 to 120,000 clones, with roughly 80% of them counted one time only. About 2.2% of the sample lies in the top ten. Specimen: PBMCs. These receptors all come from a young man in good health and CMV-seronegative.

The V call is TRBV9, the J call TRBJ2-1; a weak D match, TRBD2 (6 bases). The CDR3 loop spans 15 amino acids. The V end was cut by 3 bases, the J end by 2 bases, with 12 bases between. The V gene's germline CDR1 is SGDLS and CDR2 YYNGEE. The CDR3 is CASSDRLVPYNEQFF. The CDR3 DNA follows: TGTGCCAGCAGCGACCGACTAGTCCCCTACAATGAGCAGTTCTTC.

The rearrangement joins TRBV5-4 to TRBJ2-3; 8 bases map to TRBD2. The CDR3 is 15 residues long. Germline trimming cut 5 bases from V and 5 bases from J; bases unmatched to any gene: 10. CDR1 SGHNT and CDR2 YYREEE come from the germline V gene (reference sequence). CDR3 DNA sequence: TGTGCCAGCAGGGGACGGGAGGGCCTTGGAGATACGCAGTATTTT. It encodes CASRGREGLGDTQYF. The variable domain in full, completed from reference TRBV5-4 and TRBJ2-3, reads ETGVTQSPTHLIKTRGQQVTLRCSSQSGHNTVSWYQQALGQGPQFIFQYYREEENGRGNFPPRFSGLQFPNYSSELNVNALELDDSALYLCASRGREGLGDTQYFGPGTRLTVL.

J is TRBJ2-5 and V is TRBV6-1; a possible D gene is TRBD1 (5 bases). This CDR3 region has 13 residues. Trimming took 7 bases from V and 1 from J, leaving 10 bases between them. Germline CDR1 reads MNHNS; CDR2 reads SASEGT. The CDR3 sequence: CASTRQFQETQYF. The CDR3 DNA follows: TGTGCCAGCACCCGACAGTTCCAAGAGACCCAGTACTTC.

The chain recombines TRBV15 with TRBJ2-3; 7 positions match TRBD1. Germline CDR1 LNHNV, CDR2 YYDKDF (reference sequence). The length of the CDR3 is 14 residues. V was pared by 0 bases and J by 10 bases, with 7 bases of the junction left unmatched. CDR3 loop: CATSRDLATGAQYF. The CDR3 coding sequence is TGTGCCACCAGCAGAGATTTGGCCACAGGGGCGCAGTATTTT. The variable domain in full, with the rest retrieved from reference TRBV15 and TRBJ2-3, is DAMVIQNPRYQVTQFGKPVTLSCSQTLNHNVMYWYQQKSSQAPKLLFHYYDKDFNNEADTPDNFQSRRPNTSFCFLDIRSPGLGDTAMYLCATSRDLATGAQYFGPGTRLTVL.

V gene TRBV11-2 combines with J gene TRBJ1-5; D remains unclear. The CDR3 covers 15 residues. Germline loops: CDR1 SGHAT, CDR2 FQNNGV. The germline V and J ends were trimmed by 1 base and 6 bases, with 13 bases remaining between them. The CDR3 here is CASSLGTGMGQPQHF. The CDR3 DNA is TGTGCCAGCAGCTTAGGGACGGGGATGGGTCAGCCCCAGCATTTT.

This clone came up once. V is TRBV25-1 and J is TRBJ2-2, with 8 bases identical to TRBD2. J gave up 6 bases and V 0 bases, and 6 bases lay outside the gene matches. The CDR3 is 16 amino acids. Germline V gives CDR1 MGHDK, CDR2 SYGVNS. Here the CDR3 reads CASSEYVGGAAGELFF. The CDR3, as DNA: TGTGCCAGCAGTGAATATGTCGGGGGGGCCGCCGGGGAGCTGTTTTTT.

V gene TRBV11-2 combines with J gene TRBJ1-6, with a tentative D call TRBD1 (5 bases). Germline V gene lookup returns CDR1 SGHAT and CDR2 FQNNGV. Trimming cost V 0 bases and J 10 bases, with 22 bases left between them. The CDR3 length is 18 residues. CDR3 amino acids: CASSLDLYGGAYGSPLHF. The CDR3 coding sequence is TGTGCCAGCAGCTTAGATCTTTATGGTGGGGCCTATGGGTCACCCCTCCACTTT.

The V gene is TRBV6-4, the J gene TRBJ2-2; D is perhaps TRBD1 (6 bases). The length of the CDR3 is 15 residues. The germline V and J ends were trimmed by 3 bases and 1 base, with 9 bases remaining between them. CDR1 is MRHNA and CDR2 is SNTAGT in the germline V gene. CDR3 coding DNA: TGTGCCAGCAGTGATCTACAGGGGAACACCGGGGAGCTGTTTTTT. It codes for CASSDLQGNTGELFF.

The CDR3 sequence: CASSLEGGRNEQFF. CDR3 DNA sequence: TGTGCCAGCAGCCTGGAGGGGGGGAGGAATGAGCAGTTCTTC. This chain uses TRBV2 with TRBJ2-1, with D possibly being TRBD2 (7 bases). Germline lookup yields CDR1 SNHLY and CDR2 FYNNEI. Trimming shortened V by 6 bases and J by 7 bases, and 16 bases separated the two germline ends. The CDR3 consists of 14 residues.

The chain recombines TRBV25-1 with TRBJ1-5, with D hard to call. Trimming removed 2 bases from V and 6 bases from J, with 5 bases in between. From germline, CDR1 is MGHDK and CDR2 SYGVNS. The CDR3 extends over 12 amino acids. Here the CDR3 DNA reads TGTGCCAGCAGTGAAGGGAGTCAGCCCCAGCATTTT. This encodes CASSEGSQPQHF.

The chain has TRBV14 and TRBJ1-1; D uncertain. Per germline, CDR1 SGHDN and CDR2 FVKESK. The germline V and J ends were trimmed by 2 bases and 6 bases, with 13 bases remaining between them. The CDR3 is made up of 14 amino acids. CDR3 nucleotides: TGTGCCAGCAGCCAACTCCTGGGCCCTGCTGAAGCTTTCTTT. Its protein is CASSQLLGPAEAFF.

The chain employs TRBV6-5 and TRBJ1-1; 7 nucleotides match TRBD1. J was trimmed by 5 bases and V by 6 bases; bases with no gene match: 6. CDR1 is MNHEY and CDR2 is SVGAGI in the germline V gene. The CDR3 spans 13 residues. For the CDR3, the DNA is TGTGCCAGCAGCCCCTACAGGGGTACTGAAGCTTTCTTT. Translation gives CASSPYRGTEAFF.

The chain recombines TRBV6-5 with TRBJ2-7, with a possible D match to TRBD1 (6 bases). The germline V gene has CDR1 MNHEY and CDR2 SVGAGI. With 5 bases removed from V and 1 base from J, the gap between germline ends came to 9 bases. This CDR3 spans 13 amino acids. CDR3 amino acids: CASSQDRSYEQYF. In DNA form, the CDR3 reads TGTGCCAGCAGTCAAGACAGGTCCTACGAGCAGTACTTC.

The chain has TRBV4-2 and TRBJ1-1; TRBD1 might be the D (5 bases). Trimming shortened V by 1 base and J by 1 base, and 10 bases separated the two germline ends. Looked up from germline, CDR1 is LGHNA and CDR2 is YNFKEQ. This CDR3 contains 15 residues. The CDR3 spells CASSQAYTGNTEAFF. CDR3 coding DNA: TGTGCCAGCAGCCAAGCGTATACAGGGAACACTGAAGCTTTCTTT.

V usage is TRBV7-9 and J usage is TRBJ2-7, with 7 bases that match TRBD2. Trimming at V came to 0 bases and at J to 3 bases, leaving 5 bases not matched to a gene. Germline CDR1 is SEHNR and CDR2 is FQNEAQ (reference sequence). The CDR3 is made up of 15 amino acids. The CDR3 protein is CASSLAVERGYEQYF. In nucleotides, the CDR3 is TGTGCCAGCAGCTTAGCGGTGGAGCGGGGCTACGAGCAGTACTTC.

The chain employs TRBV6-5 and TRBJ2-7, with D tentatively TRBD1 (6 bases). The CDR3 sequence is 13 residues long. Germline CDR1 MNHEY, CDR2 SVGAGI. Trimming took off 6 bases at V and 2 bases at J, with 11 bases between the two ends. CDR3 sequence reads: CASRRTATYEQYF. Written as DNA, the CDR3 is TGTGCCAGCAGGAGGACAGCAACCTACGAGCAGTACTTC.

The chain employs TRBV5-1 and TRBJ2-6; 8 bases fit TRBD1. Germline values: CDR1 SGHRS, CDR2 YFSETQ. The CDR3 totals 18 residues. V shed 4 bases and J 0 bases; nucleotides not matched to a gene: 9. As DNA, the CDR3 is TGCGCCAGCAGCCAAGGACAGGGCTATAGCTCTGGGGCCAACGTCCTGACTTTC. It translates to CASSQGQGYSSGANVLTF.

The chain employs TRBV19 and TRBJ2-7; D not resolved. The CDR3 contains 13 residues. V was clipped by 3 bases and J by 3 bases, with 9 bases between them. In germline, CDR1 is LNHDA, CDR2 SQIVND (reference sequence). In DNA form, the CDR3 reads TGTGCCAGTAGTATTACAGCCAGCTACGAGCAGTACTTC. This codes for CASSITASYEQYF.

This chain uses TRBV6-5 with TRBJ1-1; D may be TRBD1 (5 bases). The germline CDR1 and CDR2 sequences are MNHEY and SVGAGI. The CDR3 covers 15 residues. The V end lost 0 bases, the J end lost 1 base, and 9 bases lay between the germline ends. This chain's CDR3 is CASSYSRQKNTEAFF. CDR3 sequence (DNA): TGTGCCAGCAGTTACTCGAGACAGAAGAACACTGAAGCTTTCTTT.

V gene TRBV19 combines with J gene TRBJ2-4; a weak D match, TRBD1 (5 bases). CDR1 and CDR2 from the germline V gene are LNHDA and SQIVND (reference sequence). Trimming pared 7 bases from V and 3 bases from J, leaving 10 bases between. CDR3 length equals 13 residues. In nucleotides, the CDR3 is TGTGCCAGTAACCAGGGTGGCAAAAACATTCAGTACTTC. Its translation is CASNQGGKNIQYF. Using reference TRBV19 and TRBJ2-4 for the parts outside the CDR3, the full variable domain is DGGITQSPKYLFRKEGQNVTLSCEQNLNHDAMYWYRQDPGQGLRLIYYSQIVNDFQKGDIAEGYSVSREKKESFPLTVTSAQKNPTAFYLCASNQGGKNIQYFGAGTRLSVL.

The V and J genes are TRBV28 and TRBJ1-1; no reliable D call. The CDR3 sequence is 14 residues long. The germline V and J ends were trimmed by 1 base and 5 bases, with 11 bases remaining between them. In germline, CDR1 is MDHEN, CDR2 SYDVKM. In nucleotides, the CDR3 is TGTGCCAGCAGTTTATTTACGGGAAAAACTGAAGCTTTCTTT. Translated: CASSLFTGKTEAFF.

This clone was observed a few times. The J gene is TRBJ1-2, the V gene TRBV29-1; 7 positions agree with TRBD1. With V trimmed by 4 bases and J by 7 bases, 3 bases remained unmatched. There are 11 residues in the CDR3. Germline V lookup: CDR1 SQVTM, CDR2 ANQGSEA. In nucleotides, the CDR3 is TGCAGCGTTGGAGGGGGCGGTGGCTACACCTTC. This encodes CSVGGGGGYTF.

CDR3 amino acids: CASSYSILAGANVLTF. CDR3 in DNA: TGTGCCAGCAGTTACTCGATTCTAGCGGGGGCCAACGTCCTGACTTTC. This chain links TRBV6-5 with TRBJ2-6; a weak D match, TRBD2 (6 bases). Looked up from germline, CDR1 is MNHEY and CDR2 is SVGAGI. With 0 bases removed from V and 4 bases from J, the gap between germline ends came to 10 bases. There are 16 residues in the CDR3.